This T cell receptor (beta chain) was captured by sequencing in a study of T cell responses to AZD1222 COVID-19 vaccine (dated by TCRdb to the early 2020s). In the study overall: A total of 230 or so trial participants underwent TCR sequencing, of whom roughly 210 received two doses of AZD1222 and about 25 received two doses of the MenACWY control vaccine. Enrollment into the trials was organized by age into subgroups of 18-55, 56-69 and 70-plus years, and those subgroups contained about 160, 30 and 59 TCR-sequenced participants, respectively. Study-level results and caveats: Participants were mostly white British and included more females than males, and it was suggested by the authors that clonal diversity may have been underestimated. Epitopes outside the regions mutated in the B.1.351 and B.1.1.7 variants were reportedly recognized by nearly half of the unique spike-specific TCRs. A significant rise in spike-specific TCR breadth and depth was observed after two AZD1222 doses relative to day 0 and relative to MenACWY recipients. Conclusions about previously exposed vaccinees are limited because only 5 or 6 AZD1222 recipients were SARS-CoV-2 seropositive at baseline. The 56-69-year group was small, and its depth increase did not reach significance, likely because of low power. Because no day 14 peak-response samples were available, repertoires were characterized only after the peak T cell response. Vaccine-associated CD4 TCRs spanned the whole spike protein, with dominant responses in regions 160-218 and 743-854.

What this sample's time point label stands for: about 28 days (+/-7) after the second vaccine dose. Because spike-specific TCR depth and breadth did not differ between the two schedules, AZD1222 recipients who got a second dose at roughly 4 weeks were pooled with those who got a second dose at roughly 12 weeks. Vaccinee samples came from UK trials COV001 and COV002, including a single-blind randomized controlled phase 2/3 trial of AZD1222 (ChAdOx1 nCoV-19) in healthy adults. Trial participant PBMC samples were collected at day 0 and day 28 after the second dose for TCRbeta chain sequencing. Deletion took 5 bases off V and 1 base off J, with a span of 14 bases between the germline ends. According to the germline V gene, CDR1 reads MNHEY and CDR2 reads SVGAGI. From its cysteine to its phenylalanine, the CDR3 spans 15 amino acids. The CDR3 DNA has 45 bases and is translated from base 1. The CDR3 regions of human TCRbeta chains were subjected to immunosequencing. The study's own analysis went as follows. TCRs in the repertoires were compared against a reference library of SARS-CoV-2-specific TCRs that had been generated with the MIRA antigen-specificity platform. Breadth meant the fraction of unique TCRs that were SARS-CoV-2-associated, whereas depth meant the fraction of total T cells that were SARS-CoV-2-associated. Using the MIRA data, each spike-specific TCR was mapped to the spike region that the TCR reacts to and placed in a CD4 or CD8 class. Log10-transformed breadth and depth values were compared by one-way ANOVA with Sidak's multiple comparisons tests. TCRdb stores this immuneACCESS table with in-frame sequences only. Part of the clones is absent; in the studies checked, under half of the shortfall reflects unresolved V genes, and no reason is known for the rest. The V and J calls and clone size come from that table; D and trimming were worked out from the DNA. This sample gives roughly 200,000 clones in total; approximately 90% of them show up just once. Of the sample, under 2% falls within the top ten clones.

Worth noting for this clone: Its recognized antigen is unknown. No much larger clonotype is one base removed from it; base qualities were not supplied.

This sample comprised peripheral blood, obtained 28 days after the second AZD1222 dose. This TCR was sampled from an adult who received the AZD1222 COVID-19 vaccine. The sequence is built from TRBV6-5 and TRBJ1-1, and TRBD1 may be the D gene, going by 6 matching bases. The bases are TGTGCCAGCAGTACCAAAACAGGGAAGAACACTGAAGCTTTCTTT. This sequence encodes CASSTKTGKNTEAFF.